A single sample gave rise to the 32 T cell receptor beta chains below, sequenced in a study of Graves' ophthalmopathy and Graves' hyperthyroidism. Scientists amplified the TCR beta CDR3 regions from RNA transcripts. HTBI-primed first-round RT-PCR preceded second-round multiplex PCR. TCRdb re-called the multiplex PCR reads with MiXCR, one entry per CDR3 protein. The table shows about 370,000 distinct CDR3 sequences, with about a sixth occurring only once. Sequencing was done on a sample of peripheral blood. The receptors stem from a woman in her late teens or twenties with Graves' ophthalmopathy.

This clonotype was seen ten or more times. The J gene is TRBJ2-7, the V gene TRBV30; D may match TRBD1 or TRBD2 (5 bases each). V was pared by 8 bases and J by 0 bases, with 14 bases between. The CDR3 spans 13 residues. Germline V gives CDR1 GTSNPN, CDR2 SVGIG (reference sequence). DNA for the CDR3: TGTGCCGGAAGGGACGAGAGCTCCTACGAGCAGTACTTC. Its protein product is CAGRDESSYEQYF.

Ten or more counts support this clonotype. J is TRBJ2-5 and V is TRBV12-3 or TRBV12-4, with TRBD2 matching 7 bases. The CDR3 has 15 residues. After removal of 4 bases from V and 5 bases from J, the junction contained 10 bases not matched to a gene. CDR3 region: CASSYSGSQRETQYF. Here the CDR3 DNA reads TGTGCCAGCAGTTATAGCGGGTCTCAGCGGGAGACCCAGTACTTC.

In this sample, this clonotype turned up many times. V usage is TRBV15 and J usage is TRBJ2-5; D uncertain. This CDR3 is 11 amino acids long. Between the trimmed V and J ends, which lost 2 bases and 7 bases, there was a span of 5 bases. Germline lookup yields CDR1 LNHNV and CDR2 YYDKDF (reference sequence). CDR3 amino acids: CATSRSATQYF. As DNA, the CDR3 is TGTGCCACCAGCAGATCCGCGACCCAGTACTTC.

The sample holds a few counts of this clonotype. The chain uses TRBV5-1 and TRBJ1-5; TRBD1 is a possible D gene (5 bases). Trimming took off 2 bases at V and 5 bases at J, with 8 bases between the two ends. Germline-derived CDR1 and CDR2 are SGHRS and YFSETQ. The CDR3 spans 13 residues. The DNA for the CDR3 is TGCGCCAGCAGCTTCGAAGGGGATCAGCCCCAGCATTTT. Translated: CASSFEGDQPQHF.

The rearrangement links TRBV7-6 to TRBJ2-5, with 10 positions matching TRBD1. Trimming took 2 bases from V and 4 from J; bases not matched to a gene: 7. Germline values: CDR1 SGHVS, CDR2 FNYEAQ. This CDR3 comprises 16 residues. The CDR3 protein is CASSLWGQGQRETQYF. The CDR3 region has the DNA TGTGCCAGCAGCTTATGGGGACAGGGGCAGAGAGAGACCCAGTACTTC. Full variable domain (remainder filled in from reference TRBV7-6 and TRBJ2-5): GAGVSQSPRYKVTKRGQDVALRCDPISGHVSLYWYRQALGQGPEFLTYFNYEAQQDKSGLPNDRFSAERPEGSISTLTIQRTEQRDSAMYRCASSLWGQGQRETQYFGPGTRLLVL.

In its sample, this clonotype was seen many times. The chain links TRBV29-1 to TRBJ2-7; 15 bases are a match to TRBD2. This CDR3 region has 17 residues. V lost 3 bases, J lost 3 bases, and 9 bases stayed unmatched. Germline-derived CDR1 and CDR2 are SQVTM and ANQGSEA. CDR3 sequence: CSVEAGLAGGSSYEQYF. As DNA, the CDR3 is TGCAGCGTTGAGGCGGGACTAGCGGGGGGATCCAGCTACGAGCAGTACTTC.

This clonotype has at least ten counts. This chain links TRBV4-2 with TRBJ1-1, with no clear D. Between the trimmed V and J ends, which lost 1 base and 8 bases, there was a span of 5 bases. This CDR3 has 11 residues. Per the germline V gene, CDR1 is LGHNA and CDR2 is YNFKEQ. The chain's CDR3 is CASSQGGEAFF. CDR3 nucleotide sequence: TGTGCCAGCAGCCAAGGGGGAGAAGCTTTCTTT.

This clonotype was seen many times. The chain employs TRBV29-1 and TRBJ2-5; D gene unclear. Germline CDR1 SQVTM, CDR2 ANQGSEA. The CDR3 contains 10 residues. The V and J ends lost 4 bases and 5 bases respectively, with 5 bases between them. The CDR3 loop reads CSVVSETQYF. The CDR3 DNA reads as TGCAGCGTTGTTTCGGAGACCCAGTACTTC.

This clonotype was counted at least ten times. The chain joins TRBV27 to TRBJ1-1; D is unresolved. Germline V lookup: CDR1 MNHEY, CDR2 SMNVEV (reference sequence). The CDR3 runs 15 residues. The germline V and J ends were trimmed by 4 bases and 2 bases, with 14 bases remaining between them. The CDR3 nucleotides are TGTGCCAGCAGTTCCCCGGGAGGACCCAACACTGAAGCTTTCTTT. It encodes CASSSPGGPNTEAFF.

This clonotype was counted many times. The chain links TRBV30 to TRBJ1-3, with 10 bases identical to TRBD1. Germline-derived CDR1 and CDR2 are GTSNPN and SVGIG (reference sequence). This CDR3 has 13 residues. Unmatched junction bases numbered 0, after V lost 5 bases and J lost 2 bases. The DNA for the CDR3 is TGTGCCTGGGGGACAGGGGCTGGAAACACCATATATTTT. It codes for CAWGTGAGNTIYF. The variable domain in full, with the rest retrieved from reference TRBV30 and TRBJ1-3, is SQTIHQWPATLVQPVGSPLSLECTVEGTSNPNLYWYRQAAGRGLQLLFYSVGIGQISSEVPQNLSASRPQDRQFILSSKKLLLSDSGFYLCAWGTGAGNTIYFGEGSWLTVV.

This chain joins TRBV4-1 and TRBJ1-1, with 10 bases aligning to TRBD1. This CDR3 is built from 16 residues. Trimming cost V 1 base and J 5 bases; bases outside gene matches: 7. CDR1 and CDR2 from the germline V gene are MGHRA and YSYEKL. Written as DNA, the CDR3 is TGCGCCAGCAGCCAAGTTGCGGGACAGGGGAAAACTGAAGCTTTCTTT. Translation gives CASSQVAGQGKTEAFF.

This clonotype was counted ten times or more. The CDR3 coding sequence is TGTGCCAGCAGCTCACGACCGATGGCGAACACTGAAGCTTTCTTT. As protein: CASSSRPMANTEAFF. V is TRBV7-2 and J is TRBJ1-1, with D unclear. Per the germline V gene, CDR1 is SGHTA and CDR2 is FQGNSA. The V and J ends lost 4 bases and 1 base respectively, with 13 bases between them. This CDR3 spans 15 amino acids.

The chain is built from TRBV7-2 and TRBJ2-4; D is unclear. V dropped 5 bases and J dropped 8 bases, with 22 bases sitting between them. Per germline, CDR1 SGHTA and CDR2 FQGNSA. The CDR3 loop spans 16 amino acids. CDR3 bases: TGTGCCAGCAGCCCTATGGGTGGCAGTACGGTGGACATTCAGTACTTC. Translation gives CASSPMGGSTVDIQYF.

In its sample, this clonotype was seen many times. The rearrangement links TRBV6-4 to TRBJ2-3, with unresolved D. The CDR3 covers 14 residues. Germline CDR1 MRHNA, CDR2 SNTAGT. V was trimmed by 3 bases and J by 2 bases, leaving 9 bases between them. Here the CDR3 reads CASSELPSTDTQYF. The CDR3 region has the DNA TGTGCCAGCAGTGAACTGCCCTCCACAGATACGCAGTATTTT.

The table lists this clonotype with a few counts. The J gene is TRBJ2-7, the V gene TRBV6-2 or TRBV6-3; D possibly uses TRBD1 or TRBD2 (5 bases each). Per germline, CDR1 MNHEY and CDR2 SVGEGT. CDR3 length: 15 residues. V was trimmed by 2 bases and J by 3 bases, leaving 14 bases between them. CDR3 residues: CASSYGREYHYEQYF. Here the CDR3 DNA reads TGTGCCAGCAGTTACGGCAGGGAGTATCACTACGAGCAGTACTTC.

This clonotype was seen ten or more times. For the CDR3, the DNA is TGTGCCAGCAGTGAACTGGTCCTGAGCTATGGCTACACCTTC. Its protein product is CASSELVLSYGYTF. The chain employs TRBV6-1 and TRBJ1-2; D is unresolved. CDR3 length equals 14 residues. V was pared by 2 bases and J by 4 bases, with 11 bases between. Germline CDR1 MNHNS, CDR2 SASEGT.

This clonotype was seen ten or more times. This chain joins TRBV5-1 and TRBJ2-7, with no clear D. CDR3 length: 14 amino acids. CDR1 is SGHRS, CDR2 YFSETQ, per germline. Between the trimmed V and J ends, which lost 4 bases and 0 bases, there was a span of 11 bases. CDR3 residues: CASSPKEYSYEQYF. CDR3 nucleotides: TGCGCCAGCAGCCCTAAAGAGTACTCCTACGAGCAGTACTTC.

This clonotype was recorded a few times. The rearrangement links TRBV28 to TRBJ1-5; D gene uncertain. V was shortened by 3 bases and J by 0 bases, with 9 bases between the two germline ends. CDR1 and CDR2 from the germline V gene are MDHEN and SYDVKM. This CDR3 is 15 amino acids long. DNA of the CDR3: TGTGCCAGCAGTTTGCCGGCCCATAGCAATCAGCCCCAGCATTTT. Protein sequence: CASSLPAHSNQPQHF.

This clonotype has more than one count but fewer than ten. The rearrangement uses TRBV4-1 and TRBJ2-5, with 11 bases lining up with TRBD2. V lost 0 bases, J lost 5 bases, and 14 bases stayed unmatched. CDR1 is MGHRA and CDR2 is YSYEKL in the germline V gene. The CDR3 runs 19 residues. The CDR3 nucleotides read TGCGCCAGCAGCCAAGAGAGGGGTAGCGGGAGGGGGTATGAGGAGACCCAGTACTTC. It yields the protein CASSQERGSGRGYEETQYF.

This clonotype was detected ten times or more. The gene calls are TRBV7-2 and TRBJ2-7; 12 nucleotides agree with TRBD2. V shed 0 bases, J shed 3 bases, and the junction held 6 bases outside the gene matches. The CDR3 loop spans 17 amino acids. Per the germline V gene, CDR1 is SGHTA and CDR2 is FQGNSA. CDR3 sequence: CASSLAGLAGRRYEQYF. As DNA, the CDR3 is TGTGCCAGCAGCTTAGCGGGACTAGCGGGTCGTCGCTACGAGCAGTACTTC.

This clonotype was counted many times. The chain combines TRBV7-8 with TRBJ2-4; tentatively, D is TRBD2 (6 bases). This CDR3 contains 15 residues. CDR1 SGHVS and CDR2 FQNEAQ come from the germline V gene. V lost 3 bases and J lost 4, with 13 bases in between. CDR3 amino acids: CASSFMAGRKNIQYF. CDR3 coding DNA: TGTGCCAGCAGCTTTATGGCGGGAAGGAAAAACATTCAGTACTTC.

There are many counts of this clonotype. This sequence joins TRBV24-1 and TRBJ1-1; D is perhaps TRBD1 (5 bases). This CDR3 has 12 amino acids. V was cut by 4 bases and J by 7 bases, with 9 bases left in between. Germline V gives CDR1 KGHDR, CDR2 SFDVKD. This CDR3 reads CATSEGGLEAFF. CDR3 nucleotide sequence: TGTGCCACCAGTGAGGGGGGACTTGAAGCTTTCTTT.

At least ten counts were recorded for this clonotype. This could be a read error, since a much larger clone is one nucleotide away. This chain connects TRBV7-2 to TRBJ2-5, with 7 bases matching TRBD1. Germline CDR1 is SGHTA and CDR2 is FQGNSA. CDR3 length: 14 residues. The CDR3 DNA reads as TGTGCCAGCAGCGATACAGGGGTTTGGGAGACCCAGCACTTC. Translated: CASSDTGVWETQHF.

In DNA, the CDR3 is TGTGCCAGCAGCTTAGAACAGTATAATTCACCCCTCCACTTT. Translated, it gives CASSLEQYNSPLHF. The gene calls are TRBV7-2 and TRBJ1-6; no clear D. Germline V gene data show CDR1 as SGHTA and CDR2 as FQGNSA. Deletions cut 1 base from V and 4 bases from J, with 5 bases between. The CDR3 consists of 14 residues.

The chain recombines TRBV7-2 with TRBJ2-5; 8 nucleotides align to TRBD2. This CDR3 has 14 amino acids. The V and J ends lost 4 bases and 7 bases, in that order; junction bases with no gene match: 8. Germline-derived CDR1 and CDR2 are SGHTA and FQGNSA. The CDR3, as DNA: TGTGCCAGCAGCTCCCAGGGACTAGTGGGGACCCAGTACTTC. Its protein product is CASSSQGLVGTQYF.

This clonotype was seen more than once but under ten times. The chain carries TRBV19 and TRBJ2-2; 10 positions agree with TRBD1. The CDR3 consists of 16 residues. Losses at the gene ends were 4 bases for V and 3 bases for J; bases not matched to a gene: 5. Germline V gene data show CDR1 as LNHDA and CDR2 as SQIVND (reference sequence). Written as DNA, the CDR3 is TGTGCCAGTAGTAGCCCAGGGACAGGGGACACCGGGGAGCTGTTTTTT. Encoded protein: CASSSPGTGDTGELFF.

At least ten counts were recorded for this clonotype. The J gene is TRBJ1-2, the V gene TRBV5-5; 7 nucleotides match TRBD1. V gave up 0 bases and J gave up 4 bases; unmatched junction bases: 3. The germline gives CDR1 SGHKS, CDR2 YYEKEE (reference sequence). CDR3 length: 14 amino acids. The CDR3 nucleotides are TGTGCCAGCAGCTTGGAGGACAGGTTCTATGGCTACACCTTC. Protein product: CASSLEDRFYGYTF.

This clonotype appeared many times. The chain carries TRBV20-1 and TRBJ1-1, with D uncertain. CDR3 length: 12 amino acids. The V gene's germline CDR1 is DFQATT and CDR2 SNEGSKA (reference sequence). Trimming took 4 bases from V and 8 from J, leaving 14 bases between them. The CDR3 coding sequence is TGCAGTGCTAAAGGTAAAGTCCTAGAAGCTTTCTTT. Encoded protein: CSAKGKVLEAFF.

The table lists this clonotype with a few counts. The chain joins TRBV28 to TRBJ2-5; D uncertain. The CDR3 loop spans 14 amino acids. Germline V gene data show CDR1 as MDHEN and CDR2 as SYDVKM. V was pared by 3 bases and J by 5 bases, with 13 bases between. CDR3: CASSFVVQGETQYF. CDR3 nucleotides: TGTGCCAGCAGTTTTGTCGTCCAAGGGGAGACCCAGTACTTC.

This clonotype was seen many times. The V call is TRBV6-1, the J call TRBJ2-5; the D gene is possibly TRBD2 (7 bases). This CDR3 is built from 16 residues. Trimming removed 9 bases at V and 4 bases at J, with 24 bases between. Germline CDR1 reads MNHNS; CDR2 reads SASEGT. The CDR3 sequence is CASRGGATVFGETQYF. The DNA of the CDR3 is TGTGCCAGTAGGGGGGGGGCGACGGTCTTCGGAGAGACCCAGTACTTC.

This clonotype came up once. The rearrangement uses TRBV28 and TRBJ2-7; D is unclear. V was trimmed by 6 bases and J by 3 bases, leaving 12 bases between them. Germline V gene sequence: CDR1 MDHEN, CDR2 SYDVKM. The CDR3 is 13 amino acids. The CDR3 DNA sequence: TGTGCCAGCAGCCTGTCCAGGATCTACGAGCAGTACTTC. This codes for CASSLSRIYEQYF.

The V gene is TRBV24-1, the J gene TRBJ2-7; D unresolved. Per germline, CDR1 KGHDR and CDR2 SFDVKD. The CDR3 spans 14 residues. The V end was cut by 10 bases, the J end by 3 bases, with 18 bases between. In nucleotides, the CDR3 is TGTGCCACTTACTACAGTCCACCCCTCTACGAGCAGTACTTC. It codes for CATYYSPPLYEQYF.